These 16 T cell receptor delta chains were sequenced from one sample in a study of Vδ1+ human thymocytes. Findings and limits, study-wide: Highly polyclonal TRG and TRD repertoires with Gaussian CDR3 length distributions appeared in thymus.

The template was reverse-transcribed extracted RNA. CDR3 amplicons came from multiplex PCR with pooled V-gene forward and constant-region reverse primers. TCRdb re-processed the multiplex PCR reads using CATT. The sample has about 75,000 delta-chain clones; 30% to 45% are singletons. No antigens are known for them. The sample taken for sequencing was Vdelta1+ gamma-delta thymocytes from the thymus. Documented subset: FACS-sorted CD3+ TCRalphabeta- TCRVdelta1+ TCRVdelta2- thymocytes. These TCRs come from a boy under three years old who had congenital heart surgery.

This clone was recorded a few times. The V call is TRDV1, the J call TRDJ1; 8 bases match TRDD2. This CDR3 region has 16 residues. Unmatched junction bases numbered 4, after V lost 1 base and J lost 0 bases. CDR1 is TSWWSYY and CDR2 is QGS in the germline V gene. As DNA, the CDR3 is TGTGCTCTTGGGGAACCTTCCTACGGGTACACCGATAAACTCATCTTT. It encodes CALGEPSYGYTDKLIF.

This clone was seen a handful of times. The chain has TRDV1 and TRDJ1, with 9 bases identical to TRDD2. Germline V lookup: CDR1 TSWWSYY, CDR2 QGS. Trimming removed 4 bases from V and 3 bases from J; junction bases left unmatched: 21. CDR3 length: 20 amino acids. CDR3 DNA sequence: TGTGCTCTTGGGGCTACGGCCTTCCTACGACGTGGGGAACGGGCCGATAAACTCATCTTT. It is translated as CALGATAFLRRGERADKLIF.

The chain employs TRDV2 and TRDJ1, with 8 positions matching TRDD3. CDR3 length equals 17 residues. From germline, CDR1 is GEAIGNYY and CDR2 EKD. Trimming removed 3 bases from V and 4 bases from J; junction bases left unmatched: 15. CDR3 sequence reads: CACDFAGGLCTLDKLIF. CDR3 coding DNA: TGTGCCTGTGACTTTGCTGGGGGACTCTGTACCCTCGATAAACTCATCTTT.

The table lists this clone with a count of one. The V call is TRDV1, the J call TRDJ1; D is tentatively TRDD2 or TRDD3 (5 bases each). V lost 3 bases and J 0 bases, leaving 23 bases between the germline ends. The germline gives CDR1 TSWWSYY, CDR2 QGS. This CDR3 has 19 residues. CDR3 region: CALGEGFLDLYPYTDKLIF. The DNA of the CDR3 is TGTGCTCTTGGGGAGGGATTCCTGGACCTCTATCCTTACACCGATAAACTCATCTTT.

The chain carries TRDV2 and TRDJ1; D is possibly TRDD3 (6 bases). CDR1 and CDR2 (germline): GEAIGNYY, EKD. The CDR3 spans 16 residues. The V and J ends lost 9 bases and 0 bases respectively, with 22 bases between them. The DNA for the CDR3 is TGTGCCACCGGCTCCCGCGATACGCGCTACACCGATAAACTCATCTTT. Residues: CATGSRDTRYTDKLIF.

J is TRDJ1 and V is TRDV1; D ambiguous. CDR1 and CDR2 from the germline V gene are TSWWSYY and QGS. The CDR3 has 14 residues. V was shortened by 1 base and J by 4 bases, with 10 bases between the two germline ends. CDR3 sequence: CALGEQSGSDKLIF. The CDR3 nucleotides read TGTGCTCTTGGGGAACAGTCCGGCAGCGATAAACTCATCTTT.

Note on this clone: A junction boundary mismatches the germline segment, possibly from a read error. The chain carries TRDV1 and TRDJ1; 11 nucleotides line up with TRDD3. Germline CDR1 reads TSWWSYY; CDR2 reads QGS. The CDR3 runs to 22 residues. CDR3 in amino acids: CALEEPFRSAWGILRSTDKLIF. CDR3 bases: TGTGCTCTTGAGGAACCCTTTAGGAGTGCCTGGGGGATACTAAGAAGCACCGATAAACTCATCTTT.

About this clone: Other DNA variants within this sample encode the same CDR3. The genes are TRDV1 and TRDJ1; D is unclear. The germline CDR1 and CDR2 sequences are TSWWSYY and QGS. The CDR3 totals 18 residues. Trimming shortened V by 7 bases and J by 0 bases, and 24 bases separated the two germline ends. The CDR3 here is CALDGSELGFFYTDKLIF. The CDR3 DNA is TGTGCTCTTGATGGTTCCGAACTTGGGTTTTTTTACACCGATAAACTCATCTTT.

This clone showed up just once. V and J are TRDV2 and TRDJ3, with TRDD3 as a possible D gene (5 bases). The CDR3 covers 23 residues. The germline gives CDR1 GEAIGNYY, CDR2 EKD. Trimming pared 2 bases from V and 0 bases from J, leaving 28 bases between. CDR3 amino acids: CACDIIPRRPGGLSSWDTRQMFF. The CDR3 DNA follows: TGTGCCTGTGACATCATTCCCCGAAGACCCGGGGGGCTGAGCTCCTGGGACACCCGACAGATGTTTTTC.

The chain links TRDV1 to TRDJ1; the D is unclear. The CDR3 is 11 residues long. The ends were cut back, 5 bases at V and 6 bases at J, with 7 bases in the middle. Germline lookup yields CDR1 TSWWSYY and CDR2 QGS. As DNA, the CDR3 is TGTGCTCTTGGGATACAGCATAAACTCATCTTT. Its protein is CALGIQHKLIF.

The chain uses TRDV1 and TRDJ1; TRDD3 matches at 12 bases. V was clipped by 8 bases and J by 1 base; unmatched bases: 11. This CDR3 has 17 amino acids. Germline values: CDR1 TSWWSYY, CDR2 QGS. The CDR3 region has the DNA TGTGCTCTTATTCGGCTGGGGGATACGCTCGGCACCGATAAACTCATCTTT. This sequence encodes CALIRLGDTLGTDKLIF.

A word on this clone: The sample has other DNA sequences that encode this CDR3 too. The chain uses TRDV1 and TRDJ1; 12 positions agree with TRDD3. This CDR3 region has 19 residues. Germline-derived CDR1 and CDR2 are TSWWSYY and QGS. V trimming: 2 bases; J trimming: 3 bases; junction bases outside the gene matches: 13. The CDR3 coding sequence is TGTGCTCTTGGGGAAAGCAGTGTGGATGCTGGGGGATACGCCGATAAACTCATCTTT. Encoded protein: CALGESSVDAGGYADKLIF.

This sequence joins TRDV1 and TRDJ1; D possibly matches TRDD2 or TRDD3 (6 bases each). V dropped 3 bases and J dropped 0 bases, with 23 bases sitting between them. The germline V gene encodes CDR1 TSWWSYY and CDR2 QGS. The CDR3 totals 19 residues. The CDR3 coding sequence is TGTGCTCTTGGGGATCACCAAGCTTCCTGGGGAGTGTACACCGATAAACTCATCTTT. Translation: CALGDHQASWGVYTDKLIF.

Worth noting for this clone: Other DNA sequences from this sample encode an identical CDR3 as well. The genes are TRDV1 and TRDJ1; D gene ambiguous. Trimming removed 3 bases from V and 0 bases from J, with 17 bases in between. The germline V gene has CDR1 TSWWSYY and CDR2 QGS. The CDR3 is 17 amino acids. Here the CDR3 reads CALGDPPVPPYTDKLIF. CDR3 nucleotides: TGTGCTCTTGGGGATCCTCCCGTGCCTCCGTACACCGATAAACTCATCTTT.

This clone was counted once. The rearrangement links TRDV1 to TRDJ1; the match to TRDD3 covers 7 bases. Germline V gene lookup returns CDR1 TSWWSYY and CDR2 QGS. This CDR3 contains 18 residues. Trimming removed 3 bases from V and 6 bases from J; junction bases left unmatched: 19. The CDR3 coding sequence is TGTGCTCTTGGGGACCTCGGGGATTTACGCTACTGGGGAAATAAACTCATCTTT. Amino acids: CALGDLGDLRYWGNKLIF.

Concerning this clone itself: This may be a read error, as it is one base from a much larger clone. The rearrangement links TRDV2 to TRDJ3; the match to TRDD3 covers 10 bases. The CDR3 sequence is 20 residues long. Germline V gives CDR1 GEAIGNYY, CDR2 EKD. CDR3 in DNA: TGTGCCTGTGCCACCCGTACTGGGGGATCGAGCTCCTGGGACACCCGACAGATGTTTTTC. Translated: CACATRTGGSSSWDTRQMFF.